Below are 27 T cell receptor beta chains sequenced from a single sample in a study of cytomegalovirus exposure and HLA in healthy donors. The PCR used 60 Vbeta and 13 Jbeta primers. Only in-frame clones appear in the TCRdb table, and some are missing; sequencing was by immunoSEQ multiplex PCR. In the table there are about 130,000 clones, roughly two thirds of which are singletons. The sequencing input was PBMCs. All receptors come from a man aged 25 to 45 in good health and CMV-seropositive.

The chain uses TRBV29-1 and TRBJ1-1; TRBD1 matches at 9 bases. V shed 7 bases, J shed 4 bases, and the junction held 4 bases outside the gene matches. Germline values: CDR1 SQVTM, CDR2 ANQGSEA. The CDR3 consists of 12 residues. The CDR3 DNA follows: TGCAGCGCCGGGACAGGGACCACTGAAGCTTTCTTT. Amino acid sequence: CSAGTGTTEAFF. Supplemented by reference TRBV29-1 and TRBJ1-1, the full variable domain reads SAVISQKPSRDICQRGTSLTIQCQVDSQVTMMFWYRQQPGQSLTLIATANQGSEATYESGFVIDKFPISRPNLTFSTLTVSNMSPEDSSIYLCSAGTGTTEAFFGQGTRLTVV.

CDR3: CASSPRQGLRAFF. The CDR3 nucleotides are TGTGCCAGCAGCCCCCGACAGGGCTTGAGAGCTTTCTTT. V and J are TRBV27 and TRBJ1-1, with TRBD1 identical over 7 bases. V shed 6 bases and J 10 bases; nucleotides not matched to a gene: 11. The CDR3 is 13 residues long. CDR1 and CDR2 (germline): MNHEY, SMNVEV (reference sequence).

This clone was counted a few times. CDR3 nucleotides: TGTGCCAGCAGGGGACAGGGGGCGACCACTGAAGCTTTCTTT. Its translation is CASRGQGATTEAFF. The gene calls are TRBV2 and TRBJ1-1; 12 nucleotides agree with TRBD1. The junction had 3 bases not matched to a gene; V was cut back by 6 bases and J by 4 bases. CDR3 length: 14 residues. In germline, CDR1 is SNHLY, CDR2 FYNNEI.

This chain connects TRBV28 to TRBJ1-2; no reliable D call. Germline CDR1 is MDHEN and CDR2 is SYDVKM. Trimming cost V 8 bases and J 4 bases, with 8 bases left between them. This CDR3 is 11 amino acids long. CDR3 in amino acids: CASGSAYGYTF. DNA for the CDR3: TGTGCCAGCGGCAGCGCCTATGGCTACACCTTC.

The CDR3 DNA reads as TGCGCCAGCAGCCTTCAGTCGGGGTTCTATGGCTACACCTTC. Amino acids: CASSLQSGFYGYTF. The chain uses TRBV4-1 and TRBJ1-2; unclear D gene. CDR3 length equals 14 residues. V dropped 4 bases and J dropped 4 bases, with 13 bases sitting between them. CDR1 is MGHRA, CDR2 YSYEKL, per germline.

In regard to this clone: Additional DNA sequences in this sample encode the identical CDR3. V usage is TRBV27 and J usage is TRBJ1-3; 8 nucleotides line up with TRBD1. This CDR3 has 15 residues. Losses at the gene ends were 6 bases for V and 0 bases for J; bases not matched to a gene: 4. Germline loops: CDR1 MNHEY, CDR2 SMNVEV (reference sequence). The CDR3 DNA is TGTGCCAGCAGGCCAACAGGGGGCTCTGGAAACACCATATATTTT. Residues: CASRPTGGSGNTIYF.

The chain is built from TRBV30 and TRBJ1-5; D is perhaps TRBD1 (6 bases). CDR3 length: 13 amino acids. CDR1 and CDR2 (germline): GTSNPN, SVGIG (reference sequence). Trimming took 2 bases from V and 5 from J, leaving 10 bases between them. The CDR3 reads CAWSKQGDQPQHF. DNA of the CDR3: TGTGCCTGGAGTAAACAGGGTGATCAGCCCCAGCATTTT.

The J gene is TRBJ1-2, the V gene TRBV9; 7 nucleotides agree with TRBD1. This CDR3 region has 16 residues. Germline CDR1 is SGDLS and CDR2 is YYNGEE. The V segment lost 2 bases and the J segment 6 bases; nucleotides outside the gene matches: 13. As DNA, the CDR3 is TGTGCCAGCAGCGTCATAGGGACAGCCCTCCTTAATGGCTACACCTTC. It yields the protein CASSVIGTALLNGYTF.

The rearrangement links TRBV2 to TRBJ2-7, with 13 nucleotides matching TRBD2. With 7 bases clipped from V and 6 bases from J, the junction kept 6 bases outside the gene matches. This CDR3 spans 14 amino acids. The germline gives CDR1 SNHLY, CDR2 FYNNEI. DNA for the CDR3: TGTGCCAGCAAGAACCGACTAGCGGGAGGCGAGCAGTACTTC. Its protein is CASKNRLAGGEQYF.

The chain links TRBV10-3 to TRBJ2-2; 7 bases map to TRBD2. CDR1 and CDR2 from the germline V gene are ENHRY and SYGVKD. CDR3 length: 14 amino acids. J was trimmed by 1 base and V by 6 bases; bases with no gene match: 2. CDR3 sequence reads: CAIRVAGNTGELFF. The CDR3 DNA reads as TGTGCCATCAGGGTAGCGGGGAACACCGGGGAGCTGTTTTTT.

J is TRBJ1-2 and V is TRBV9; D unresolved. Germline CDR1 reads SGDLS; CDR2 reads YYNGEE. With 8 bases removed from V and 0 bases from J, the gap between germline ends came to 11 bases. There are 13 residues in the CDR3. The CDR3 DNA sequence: TGTGCCAGTCGAGGATTCGCTAACTATGGCTACACCTTC. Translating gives CASRGFANYGYTF.

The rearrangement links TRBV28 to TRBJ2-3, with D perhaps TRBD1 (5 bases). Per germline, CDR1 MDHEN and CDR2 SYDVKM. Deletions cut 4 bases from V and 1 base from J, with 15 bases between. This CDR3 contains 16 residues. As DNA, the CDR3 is TGTGCCAGCAGTTCCCATACAGGAGCTCGCACAGATACGCAGTATTTT. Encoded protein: CASSSHTGARTDTQYF.

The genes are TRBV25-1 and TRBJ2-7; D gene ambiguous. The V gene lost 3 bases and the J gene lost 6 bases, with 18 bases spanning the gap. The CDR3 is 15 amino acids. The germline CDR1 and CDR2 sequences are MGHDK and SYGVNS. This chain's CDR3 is CASSDPRSSPVEQYF. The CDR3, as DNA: TGTGCCAGCAGTGACCCGCGAAGCTCCCCGGTCGAGCAGTACTTC.

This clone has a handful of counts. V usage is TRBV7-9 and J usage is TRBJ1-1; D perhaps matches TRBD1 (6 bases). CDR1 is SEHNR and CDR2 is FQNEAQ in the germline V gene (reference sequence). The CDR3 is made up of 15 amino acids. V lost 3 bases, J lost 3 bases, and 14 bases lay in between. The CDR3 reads CASSFKQGLYTEAFF. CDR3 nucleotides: TGTGCCAGCAGCTTCAAACAGGGCTTGTACACTGAAGCTTTCTTT.

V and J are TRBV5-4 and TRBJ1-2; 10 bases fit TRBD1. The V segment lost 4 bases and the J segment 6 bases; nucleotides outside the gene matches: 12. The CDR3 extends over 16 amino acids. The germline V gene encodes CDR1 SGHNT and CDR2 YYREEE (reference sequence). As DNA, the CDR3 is TGTGCCAGCAGCCGAGGGACCACCGGGACAGGGGATGGCTACACCTTC. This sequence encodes CASSRGTTGTGDGYTF.

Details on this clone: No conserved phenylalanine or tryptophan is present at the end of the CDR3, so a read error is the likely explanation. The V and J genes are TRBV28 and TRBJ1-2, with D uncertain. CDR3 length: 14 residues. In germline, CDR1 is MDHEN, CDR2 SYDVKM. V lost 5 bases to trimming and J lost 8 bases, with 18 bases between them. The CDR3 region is CASSLGSRLLGYTL. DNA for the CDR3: TGTGCCAGCAGTCTGGGCAGCAGGCTCTTGGGCTACACCCTC.

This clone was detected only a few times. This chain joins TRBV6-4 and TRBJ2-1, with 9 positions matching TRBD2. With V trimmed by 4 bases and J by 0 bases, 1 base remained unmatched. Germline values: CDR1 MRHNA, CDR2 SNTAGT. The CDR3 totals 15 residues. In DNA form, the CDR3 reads TGTGCCAGCAGTGGAGCGGGAGGCTCCTACAATGAGCAGTTCTTC. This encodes CASSGAGGSYNEQFF.

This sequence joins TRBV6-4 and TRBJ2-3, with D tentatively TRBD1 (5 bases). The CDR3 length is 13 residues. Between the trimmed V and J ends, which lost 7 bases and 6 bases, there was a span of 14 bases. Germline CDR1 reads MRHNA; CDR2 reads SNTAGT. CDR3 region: CASTRQKTDTQYF. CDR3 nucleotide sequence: TGTGCCAGCACCCGACAGAAAACCGATACGCAGTATTTT.

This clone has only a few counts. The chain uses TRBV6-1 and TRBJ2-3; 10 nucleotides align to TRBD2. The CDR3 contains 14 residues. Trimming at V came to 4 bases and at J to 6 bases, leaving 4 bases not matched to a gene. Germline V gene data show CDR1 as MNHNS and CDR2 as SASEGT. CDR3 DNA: TGTGCCAGCAGTGTTACTAGCGGGGCGGATACGCAGTATTTT. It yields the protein CASSVTSGADTQYF.

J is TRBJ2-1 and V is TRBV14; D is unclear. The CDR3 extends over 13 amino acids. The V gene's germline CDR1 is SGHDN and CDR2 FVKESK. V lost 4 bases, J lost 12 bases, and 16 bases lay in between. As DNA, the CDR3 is TGTGCCAGCAGCCGATCCCCGGTCCCGAGGCAGTTCTTC. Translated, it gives CASSRSPVPRQFF.

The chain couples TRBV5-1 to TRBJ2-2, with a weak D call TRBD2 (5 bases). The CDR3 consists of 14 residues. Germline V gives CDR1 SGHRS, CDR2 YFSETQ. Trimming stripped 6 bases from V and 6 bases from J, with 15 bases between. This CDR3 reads CASTHFNGAGELFF. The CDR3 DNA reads TGCGCCAGCACCCACTTTAACGGGGCCGGGGAGCTGTTTTTT.

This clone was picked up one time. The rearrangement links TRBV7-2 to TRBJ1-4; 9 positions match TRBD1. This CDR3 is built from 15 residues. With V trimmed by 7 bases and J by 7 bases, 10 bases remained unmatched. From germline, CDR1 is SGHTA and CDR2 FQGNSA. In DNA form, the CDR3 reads TGTGCCAGCACCATCCGACAGGGGGGCGGTGAAAAACTGTTTTTT. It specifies CASTIRQGGGEKLFF.

The CDR3 DNA reads as TGTGCCAGTAGTCAAAGGGGCTATGGCTACACCTTC. Amino acids: CASSQRGYGYTF. The chain combines TRBV19 with TRBJ1-2; D may be TRBD1 (5 bases). CDR1 is LNHDA, CDR2 SQIVND, per germline (reference sequence). The CDR3 totals 12 residues. Trimming left V 5 bases short and J 4 bases short, with 8 bases between.

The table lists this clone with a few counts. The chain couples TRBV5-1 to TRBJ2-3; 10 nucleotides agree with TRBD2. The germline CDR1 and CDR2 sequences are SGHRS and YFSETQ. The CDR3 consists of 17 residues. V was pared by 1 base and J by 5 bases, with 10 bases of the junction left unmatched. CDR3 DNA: TGCGCCAGCAGCTTGAGGAGCGGGAGGGCCCTCGGAGATACGCAGTATTTT. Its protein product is CASSLRSGRALGDTQYF.

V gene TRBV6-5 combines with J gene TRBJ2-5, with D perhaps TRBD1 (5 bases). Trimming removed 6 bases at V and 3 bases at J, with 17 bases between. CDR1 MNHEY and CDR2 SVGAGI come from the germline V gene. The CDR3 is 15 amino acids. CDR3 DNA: TGTGCCAGCAGCCCCCTAGGGGCAGGGAAAGAGACCCAGTACTTC. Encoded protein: CASSPLGAGKETQYF.

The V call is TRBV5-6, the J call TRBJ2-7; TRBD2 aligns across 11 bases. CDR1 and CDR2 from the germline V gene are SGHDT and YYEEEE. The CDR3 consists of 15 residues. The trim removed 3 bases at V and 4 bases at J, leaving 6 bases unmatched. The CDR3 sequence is CASSSLAGGGYEQYF. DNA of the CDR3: TGTGCCAGCAGCTCGCTAGCGGGAGGTGGTTACGAGCAGTACTTC.

The CDR3 protein is CASSLRQGEDGYTF. The CDR3 DNA reads TGTGCCAGCAGCTTGCGTCAAGGGGAGGATGGCTACACCTTC. The J gene is TRBJ1-2, the V gene TRBV5-5, with D possibly TRBD1 on 5 matching bases. Germline V CDR1 and CDR2: SGHKS, YYEKEE (reference sequence). The CDR3 loop spans 14 amino acids. V lost 1 base to trimming and J lost 6 bases, with 13 bases between them.